This entry describes one T cell receptor (beta chain). Some clones are missing from TCRdb's copy, which holds only in-frame ones; the method was immunoSEQ multiplex PCR. The profile shows some 260,000 clones, about 80% of them singletons. The CDR3 consists of 13 residues. Germline lookup yields CDR1 MDHEN and CDR2 SYDVKM. Losses at the gene ends were 10 bases for V and 1 base for J; bases not matched to a gene: 5. The sample comes from a study of blood T cell repertoires in COVID-19. The V and J genes are TRBV28 and TRBJ2-5; 8 bases agree with TRBD2. Sequencing input: PBMCs or T cells enriched from blood (not recorded which). The TCR was taken from a man in his thirties or forties with acute COVID-19. The CDR3 nucleotides read TGTGCCACCACTAGCGGCCTCCAAGAGACCCAGTACTTC. It yields the protein CATTSGLQETQYF.